The 12 T cell receptor beta chains below come from one sample, sequenced in a study of post-analysis software for immune sequencing data. Each TCR beta cDNA library carried unique molecular identifiers. TCRdb re-called the PCR reads through MiXCR, storing one row per CDR3 protein. This sample has hundreds of thousands of distinct CDR3 sequences, with 40% to 55% found just once. Study-wide results and caveats: About 5 TRBV segments (TRBV5-6, TRBV5-1 and TRBV20-1 among them) occurred more frequently in patients than in controls.

Their antigens remain unidentified. The sample consisted of blood. These receptors all come from a girl under 18 with multiple sclerosis.

This clonotype has just a few counts. This chain uses TRBV5-1 with TRBJ2-7; no firm D call. The CDR3 has 14 residues. Germline V CDR1 and CDR2: SGHRS, YFSETQ. Trimming pared 4 bases from V and 3 bases from J, leaving 14 bases between. The CDR3 sequence: CASSPEDGYYEQYF. The CDR3 DNA is TGCGCCAGCAGCCCCGAGGACGGCTACTACGAGCAGTACTTC.

The genes are TRBV5-6 and TRBJ2-7; a weak D match, TRBD2 (6 bases). Trimming removed 1 base at V and 5 bases at J, with 19 bases between. CDR1 and CDR2 (germline): SGHDT, YYEEEE. The CDR3 runs 16 residues. The CDR3 sequence is CASSLRGGGIAHEQYF. CDR3 DNA sequence: TGTGCCAGCAGCTTGCGGGGAGGAGGTATTGCTCACGAGCAGTACTTC.

This clonotype occurred a few times. The V call is TRBV7-9, the J call TRBJ2-1, with 7 bases that match TRBD2. The CDR3 sequence is 15 residues long. V shed 5 bases, J shed 2 bases, and the junction held 6 bases outside the gene matches. CDR1 and CDR2 (germline): SEHNR, FQNEAQ (reference sequence). The CDR3 DNA reads as TGTGCCAGCAGCCTTAGCGGGTCCACCTACAATGAGCAGTTCTTC. It yields the protein CASSLSGSTYNEQFF.

This sequence joins TRBV2 and TRBJ2-1; 10 bases fit TRBD2. The last part of the DNA fits TRBJ2-7 better; the J call may be wrong. CDR1 is SNHLY and CDR2 is FYNNEI in the germline V gene. The CDR3 spans 15 residues. The CDR3 spells CASSETTSGQYEQYF. CDR3 DNA: TGTGCCAGCAGTGAAACGACTAGCGGGCAGTACGAGCAGTACTTC.

This clonotype was observed a few times. This chain uses TRBV20-1 with TRBJ2-7; D is perhaps TRBD2 (5 bases). The CDR3 spans 15 residues. CDR1 and CDR2 (germline): DFQATT, SNEGSKA (reference sequence). V was trimmed by 0 bases and J by 3 bases, leaving 15 bases between them. As DNA, the CDR3 is TGCAGTGCTAGAGATCCGAGCGGCGCCATCTACGAGCAGTACTTC. As protein: CSARDPSGAIYEQYF.

The chain combines TRBV4-3 with TRBJ2-7; D not resolved. Matching the DNA end better, TRBJ2-5 makes the J call doubtful. Germline V lookup: CDR1 LGHNA, CDR2 YSLEER. There are 15 residues in the CDR3. The chain's CDR3 is CASSQDAFKRETQYF. For the CDR3, the DNA is TGCGCCAGCAGCCAAGATGCCTTCAAGAGAGAGACCCAGTACTTC.

The rearrangement uses TRBV20-1 and TRBJ2-1; the match to TRBD2 covers 9 bases. With 0 bases clipped from V and 2 bases from J, the junction kept 5 bases outside the gene matches. Germline assignment: CDR1 DFQATT and CDR2 SNEGSKA (reference sequence). The CDR3 extends over 16 amino acids. Here the CDR3 DNA reads TGCAGTGCTAGAGATCCCCTAGCGGGAACCTACAATGAGCAGTTCTTC. Its protein product is CSARDPLAGTYNEQFF.

This clonotype was picked up a small number of times. The chain carries TRBV9 and TRBJ2-1; weak D call: TRBD1 (7 bases). In germline, CDR1 is SGDLS, CDR2 YYNGEE. V lost 1 base and J 1 base, leaving 18 bases between the germline ends. The CDR3 is 18 residues long. The CDR3 region has the DNA TGTGCCAGCAGCGTACAGGGGGGCGGGCCGACGTCCTACAATGAGCAGTTCTTC. Encoded protein: CASSVQGGGPTSYNEQFF.

This clonotype was picked up a small number of times. The chain uses TRBV28 and TRBJ2-6; maybe TRBD1 (6 bases). Germline V gives CDR1 MDHEN, CDR2 SYDVKM. The V end was cut by 5 bases, the J end by 0 bases, with 8 bases between. CDR3 length equals 15 residues. In nucleotides, the CDR3 is TGTGCCAGCAGTACAGGGAGCTCTGGGGCCAACGTCCTGACTTTC. It codes for CASSTGSSGANVLTF.

The chain is built from TRBV28 and TRBJ2-7; D ambiguous. The CDR3 runs 13 residues. V dropped 10 bases and J dropped 4 bases, with 17 bases sitting between them. The germline V gene has CDR1 MDHEN and CDR2 SYDVKM. The CDR3 reads CATSGSDPYEQYF. The CDR3 DNA sequence: TGTGCCACCTCCGGGTCAGATCCTTACGAGCAGTACTTC. Combining the CDR3 with reference TRBV28 and TRBJ2-7 gives the whole variable domain DVKVTQSSRYLVKRTGEKVFLECVQDMDHENMFWYRQDPGLGLRLIYFSYDVKMKEKGDIPEGYSVSREKKERFSLILESASTNQTSMYLCATSGSDPYEQYFGPGTRLTVT.

J is TRBJ2-1 and V is TRBV28; TRBD2 might be the D (5 bases). The CDR3 has 15 residues. CDR1 and CDR2 (germline): MDHEN, SYDVKM. The V gene lost 6 bases and the J gene lost 0 bases, with 12 bases spanning the gap. CDR3 in amino acids: CASRGGTSSYNEQFF. The CDR3 DNA sequence: TGTGCCAGCAGGGGCGGCACTAGCTCCTACAATGAGCAGTTCTTC.

The chain has TRBV29-1 and TRBJ2-5, with D unresolved. The germline V gene has CDR1 SQVTM and CDR2 ANQGSEA. Trimming took off 5 bases at V and 2 bases at J, with 9 bases between the two ends. This CDR3 region has 12 residues. CDR3 nucleotides: TGCAGCGTTATCGCCAGTCAAGAGACCCAGTACTTC. Amino acids: CSVIASQETQYF.